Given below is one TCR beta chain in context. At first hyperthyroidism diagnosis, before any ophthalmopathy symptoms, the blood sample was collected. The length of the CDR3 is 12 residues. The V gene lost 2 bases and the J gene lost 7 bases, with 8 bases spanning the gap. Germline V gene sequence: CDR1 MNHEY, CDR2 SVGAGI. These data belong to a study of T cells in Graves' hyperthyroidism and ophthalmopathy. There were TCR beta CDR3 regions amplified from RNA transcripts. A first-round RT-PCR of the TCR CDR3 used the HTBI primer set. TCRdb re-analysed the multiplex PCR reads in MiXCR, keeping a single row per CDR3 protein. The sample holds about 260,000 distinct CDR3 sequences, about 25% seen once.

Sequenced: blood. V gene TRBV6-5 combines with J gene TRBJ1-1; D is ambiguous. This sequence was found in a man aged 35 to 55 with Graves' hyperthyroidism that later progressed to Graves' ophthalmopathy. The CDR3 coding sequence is TGTGCCAGCAGTTACCCCGGGAGTGAAGCTTTCTTT. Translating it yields CASSYPGSEAFF.